These 2 T cell receptor beta chains came from one sample sequenced in a study of technical replicates of blood from a handful of donors. Assay used: immunoSEQ multiplex PCR; TCRdb lists only in-frame clones, some missing. The sample has roughly 100,000 clones; around 96% are singletons. Sequences were obtained from T cells isolated from PBMCs. The receptors shown here come from a human donor in good health.

The V gene is TRBV20-1, the J gene TRBJ1-1; D might be TRBD1 (6 bases). Per the germline V gene, CDR1 is DFQATT and CDR2 is SNEGSKA (reference sequence). The CDR3 is made up of 11 amino acids. CDR3 residues: CIAQGNTEAFF. CDR3 DNA sequence: TGCATAGCACAGGGCAACACTGAAGCTTTCTTT.

The V gene is TRBV6-6, the J gene TRBJ2-3; D uncertain. V was pared by 2 bases and J by 4 bases, with 7 bases between. Germline-derived CDR1 and CDR2 are MNHNY and SVGAGI (reference sequence). The CDR3 is 13 amino acids. This CDR3 reads CASSYDNADTQYF. The CDR3 DNA is TGTGCCAGCAGTTACGACAACGCAGATACGCAGTATTTT.